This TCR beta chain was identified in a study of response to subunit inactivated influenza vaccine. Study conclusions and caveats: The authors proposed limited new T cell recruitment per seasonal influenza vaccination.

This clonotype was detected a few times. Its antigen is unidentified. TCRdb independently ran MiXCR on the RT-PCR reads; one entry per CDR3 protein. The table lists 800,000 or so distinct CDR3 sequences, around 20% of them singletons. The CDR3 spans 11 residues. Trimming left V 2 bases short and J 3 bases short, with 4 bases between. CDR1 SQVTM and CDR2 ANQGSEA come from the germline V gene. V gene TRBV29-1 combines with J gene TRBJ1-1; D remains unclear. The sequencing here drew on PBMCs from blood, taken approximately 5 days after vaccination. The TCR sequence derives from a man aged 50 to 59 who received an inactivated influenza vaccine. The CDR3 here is CSVEPHTEAFF. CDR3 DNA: TGCAGCGTTGAACCCCACACTGAAGCTTTCTTT.